A single TCR beta chain is shown here with its context. The clone's antigen remains unknown. No per-base quality is available; no much larger clone lies one base away. Reading the germline V gene gives CDR1 MDHEN and CDR2 SYDVKM. V sheds 2 bases and J sheds 1 base, leaving 15 bases between their ends. The CDR3 covers 18 residues, taking in both the cysteine and the phenylalanine. Only CDR3 DNA is held: 54 bases, read in frame from base 1. In the ophthalmopathy patients, disease was moderately to severely active, with a Clinical Activity Score of 3 or more, a NOSPECS grade of 4 or more, and a duration of less than 3 months. Any patient with an uncontrolled infection, another autoimmune disease, pregnancy or lactation was excluded. Diagnoses were based on clinical symptoms, serum thyroxine and TRAb, thyroid ultrasound and orbital computed tomography. PBMCs were isolated from 7.5 to 10 ml of fresh peripheral blood by Ficoll-Paque density gradient centrifugation. Trizol reagent was used to extract total RNA, and RNA quality was then checked on an Agilent 2100 Bioanalyzer.

This sample is drawn from a study of T cells in Graves' hyperthyroidism and ophthalmopathy (dated by TCRdb to the late 2010s). Notes on the research overall: Peripheral blood samples were taken at initial diagnosis, before any treatment was given. To identify distinguishing TCR V-J signatures, a discovery cohort of some 100 patients was used, comprising under 45 with Graves' ophthalmopathy and roughly 60 with stable Graves' hyperthyroidism. The 100 discovery patients were randomly split 7:3 into training and test sets. The study also compared thyroid tissue and blood T-cell repertoires from a handful of Graves' hyperthyroidism patients. Once sampling was done, hyperthyroidism patients were given methimazole at a starting dose of 30 mg daily, whereas ophthalmopathy patients were given high-dose intravenous methylprednisolone. The paper describes TCR Vbeta CDR3 sequencing of some 130 peripheral blood samples, made up of about 40 ophthalmopathy patients, some 76 hyperthyroidism patients and 17 progressor patients. Whether ophthalmopathy could be predicted prospectively was tested in an independent validation cohort made up of 18 to 20 hyperthyroidism patients plus 17 patients who later progressed to ophthalmopathy. Summary of the overall study and its limitations: A 13 V-J signature model separated ophthalmopathy from stable hyperthyroidism, with over 85% sensitivity and roughly 81% specificity in cross-validation and 80%/75% in testing. No statistical method was used to set the sample size in advance, and investigators knew the group allocation. In validation, the model predicted progression to ophthalmopathy a median of around six months before onset, with about 67% sensitivity and roughly 77% specificity. Most expanded thyroid clonotypes (frequency above 0.001) were also detected in blood, a finding suggesting that blood repertoires may reflect thyroid immune responses.

The TCR beta CDR3 regions were amplified from the RNA transcripts. A first-round RT-PCR of the TCR CDR3 used the HTBI primer set with the Qiagen OneStep RT-PCR kit. Libraries were constructed in a second round of multiplex PCR, after which size selection and purification were carried out. Paired-end sequencing of the libraries was performed with 100 bp reads on an Illumina HiSeq2000. The source study handled its data this way. SOAPnuke was used to process the raw data, removing reads that contained adapters or uncalled bases, had a mean Phred below 15, or lacked an exact match to the constant primer or identifier. COPE v1.2.5 was used to merge the high-quality paired reads, and each unique nucleotide sequence was defined as a clonotype. MiTCR v1.1 was used to align the clonotypes against IMGT TRBV, TRBD and TRBJ reference segments. The analysis included only V-J combinations with a frequency above 0.0001, which together covered 99% to 99.2% of the repertoires. A TCS score was defined as the ratio of F50 (clonal expansion) to E x V (chaos), with BLOSUM62-based TCRdist applied between CDR3 peptides within each V-J. Welch's t-statistics and random forest reduced fewer than 550 V-J features to about 12, which were used in a naive Bayes classifier (R e1071). The public sequencing data were trimmed at Q25 with fastp and processed into clonotypes with MiXCR by TCRdb, which kept only in-frame beta chains. Rows are combined by CDR3 protein, so each entry shows the most common genes and DNA. The V and J calls and clone size are TCRdb's, not the authors'. The sample yields hundreds of thousands of distinct CDR3 sequences; 15% to 20% were counted once. Of the sample, 17% falls within the top ten clones.

This clonotype was sampled from a young woman with Graves' ophthalmopathy. Sequencing was done on a sample of blood. The sequence is built from TRBV28 and TRBJ2-6; the D gene identity is not certain. The DNA sequence follows: TGTGCCAGCAGTTTACTTGCAGGCTTACCTTCTGGGGCCAACGTCCTGACTTTC. Translation gives CASSLLAGLPSGANVLTF.